These T cell receptor beta chains were read from a single sample in a study of Graves' ophthalmopathy and Graves' hyperthyroidism. TCRdb called the multiplex PCR reads again in MiXCR, with one record for every CDR3 protein. The data contain around 1.1 million distinct CDR3 sequences, 36% of them singletons. Sequencing was performed on peripheral blood or thyroid tissue (not recorded which). Receptors were obtained from an adult man with Graves' hyperthyroidism. The CDR3 runs from the conserved cysteine through the conserved F or W.

j_gene,v_gene,CDR3aa
TRBJ2-6,TRBV12-3/TRBV12-4,CASRGTAGANVLTF
TRBJ2-3,TRBV10-3,CAIGAGGNTDTQYF
TRBJ1-2,TRBV19,CASSTDSYYGYTF
TRBJ1-4,TRBV7-2,CASSLCGTQGQPGTNEKLFF
TRBJ2-2,TRBV5-1,CASSFDSTGELFF
TRBJ1-5,TRBV25-1,CATTPWRLYQPQHF
TRBJ2-2,TRBV12-3/TRBV12-4,CASSSGVGSGELFF
TRBJ1-1,TRBV2,CASRFGGAPEAFF
TRBJ2-7,TRBV19,CASSTSGSTYEQYF
TRBJ1-1,TRBV6-5,CASSYPLRGGNTEAFF
TRBJ1-3,TRBV19,CASSGPGTGNTIYF
TRBJ1-5,TRBV7-9,CASSADSYSNQPQHF
TRBJ1-3,TRBV5-6,CASSSRTVRGNTIYF
TRBJ1-1,TRBV2,CASFPGRGMNTEAFF
TRBJ2-7,TRBV28,CASSSQGVGSEQYF
TRBJ2-7,TRBV7-3,CASSLQFGGEQYF
TRBJ2-7,TRBV6-2/TRBV6-3,CASSYSMADSYEQYF
TRBJ1-4,TRBV7-2,CASSSRPGQNEKLFF
TRBJ2-5,TRBV27,CASSKVTQEAQYF
TRBJ1-3,TRBV10-3,CASSQMGLAGPPSHGNTIYF
-,TRBV9,CASSVGALAGASYEQYF
TRBJ1-4,TRBV20-1,CSAQTRTGARVTNEKLFF
TRBJ1-4,TRBV12-3/TRBV12-4,CASSFVGGRGQEKLFF
TRBJ2-1,TRBV7-9,CASSLVGGAFNEQFF
TRBJ2-5,TRBV7-8,CASRRDRGSETQYF
TRBJ2-5,TRBV28,CASSFASSAGRQETQYF